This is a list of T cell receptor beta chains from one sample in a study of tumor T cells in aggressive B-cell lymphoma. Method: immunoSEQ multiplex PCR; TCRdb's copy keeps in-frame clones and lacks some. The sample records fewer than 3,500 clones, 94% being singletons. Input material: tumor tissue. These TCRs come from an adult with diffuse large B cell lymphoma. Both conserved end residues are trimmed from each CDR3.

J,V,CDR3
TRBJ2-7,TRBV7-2,ASSQRLGIFEQY
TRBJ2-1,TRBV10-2,ASRLAGTYNEQF
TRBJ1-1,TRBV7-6,ASNSYEGTEAF
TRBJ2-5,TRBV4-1,ASSQVGTDQETQY
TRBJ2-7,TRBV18,ASSSALESYEQY
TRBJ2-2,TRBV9,ASSVGPSVGELF
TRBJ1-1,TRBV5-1,ASSLTGGWNTEAF
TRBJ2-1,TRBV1,TSSQDLVADEQF
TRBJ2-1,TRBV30,AWITDRYDEQF
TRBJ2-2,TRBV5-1,ASSLDGSLNTGELF
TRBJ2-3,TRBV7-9,ASSVTGSSTDTQY
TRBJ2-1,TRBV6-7,ASSSSGRGYNEQF
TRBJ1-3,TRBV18,ASSPPSTSGNTIY
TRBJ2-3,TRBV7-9,ASSPGRFTSTDTQY
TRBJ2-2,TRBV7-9,ASSLPGGSGPNTGELF
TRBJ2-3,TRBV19,ASSPIREEGDTQY
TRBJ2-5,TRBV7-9,ASSLKGAGPGTQY
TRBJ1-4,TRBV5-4,ASSLGQGGGEKLF
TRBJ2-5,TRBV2,ASSFMGGKETQY
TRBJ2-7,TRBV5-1,ASSLVQGDEQY
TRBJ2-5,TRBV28,ASSFRLAETQY
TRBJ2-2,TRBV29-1,SVAIAGSTGELF
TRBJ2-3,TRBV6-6,ASSLGLAGGGDTQY
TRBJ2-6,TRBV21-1,ASSSTGAGGANVLT
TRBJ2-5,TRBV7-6,ASSLANPTSAETQY
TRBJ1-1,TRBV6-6,ASAEFNTEAF
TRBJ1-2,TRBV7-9,ASSLAQNYGYT
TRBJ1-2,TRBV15,ATSRDYTLEDYGYT
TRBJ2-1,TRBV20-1,SAREGAEQF
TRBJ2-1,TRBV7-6,ASKSSFGEQF